These T cell receptor beta chains were read from a single sample in a study of shared clonotypes between healthy human individuals. Some clones are missing from TCRdb's copy, which holds only in-frame ones; the method was immunoSEQ multiplex PCR. This table holds about 2.3 million clones, 85% to 95% found once. Sequenced material: naive CD4+ T cells from PBMCs. Receptor source: a man aged 18 to 29 in good health. Some clones in this sample may be carry-over from other donors' samples. CDR3s include the opening cysteine and the closing phenylalanine or tryptophan.

cdr3_length,v_call,cdr3_aa
16,TRBV7-2,CASSLAGPRPYNEQFF
13,TRBV29-1,CSGGRAFTDTQYF
13,TRBV6-5,CASRRGSNEKLFF
16,TRBV6-1,CASSGGSTTELYGYTF
15,TRBV18,CASSPPAGVEETQYF
17,TRBV7-9,CASSPRTGGEAATEAFF
16,TRBV18,CASSPPGLAGGYEQYF
16,TRBV9,CASSVGGGGGNQPQHF
16,TRBV5-1,CASSPGLAGGGYEQYF
16,TRBV28,CASSLSRAGSTDTQYF
15,TRBV28,CASSFTGGPPYEQYF
10,TRBV29-1,CSVASVEQFF
15,TRBV5-1,CASSLLGQGNTEAFF
14,TRBV4-1,CASSQGWLAIEQFF
14,TRBV28,CASRPGGQGRSYTF